The 5 T cell receptor beta chains presented below share a single source sample, sequenced in a study of blood T cell repertoires in COVID-19. TCRdb's table, derived via immunoSEQ multiplex PCR, lists solely in-frame clones and lacks some. The sample yields about 440,000 clones, roughly 88% seen once. Sequenced material: peripheral blood. The receptors shown here come from a woman in her fifties or sixties with COVID-19, enrolled during active disease.

This clone was observed a single time. This chain connects TRBV10-3 to TRBJ2-7; 9 nucleotides line up with TRBD1. The ends lost 9 bases at V and 5 bases at J; junction bases unmatched: 17. Looked up from germline, CDR1 is ENHRY and CDR2 is SYGVKD. The length of the CDR3 is 16 residues. CDR3: CAIRPGTGTGINEQYF. For the CDR3, the DNA is TGTGCCATTAGGCCCGGCACCGGGACAGGGATTAACGAGCAGTACTTC.

The J gene is TRBJ2-7, the V gene TRBV6-1, with D possibly TRBD1 on 5 matching bases. Trimming took off 2 bases at V and 3 bases at J, with 11 bases between the two ends. Germline V gene data show CDR1 as MNHNS and CDR2 as SASEGT. The CDR3 is made up of 14 amino acids. This CDR3 reads CASSEFRGNYEQYF. In DNA, the CDR3 is TGTGCCAGCAGTGAATTTAGGGGAAACTACGAGCAGTACTTC.

This chain uses TRBV9 with TRBJ1-5, with D uncertain. The CDR3 extends over 14 amino acids. Germline-derived CDR1 and CDR2 are SGDLS and YYNGEE. The V end was cut by 0 bases, the J end by 7 bases, with 11 bases between. DNA of the CDR3: TGTGCCAGCAGCGTAGGAGGGAGGGAACAGCCCCAGCATTTT. Protein: CASSVGGREQPQHF.

The chain is built from TRBV18 and TRBJ1-1, with no clear D. The V end lost 3 bases, the J end lost 4 bases, and 15 bases lay between the germline ends. The V gene's germline CDR1 is KGHSH and CDR2 LQKENI. This CDR3 spans 15 amino acids. The CDR3 spells CASSPSGYGVTEAFF. DNA of the CDR3: TGTGCCAGCTCACCCTCGGGGTATGGTGTCACTGAAGCTTTCTTT. Looking up the rest from reference TRBV18 and TRBJ1-1 gives the full variable domain: NAGVMQNPRHLVRRRGQEARLRCSPMKGHSHVYWYRQLPEEGLKFMVYLQKENIIDESGMPKERFSAEFPKEGPSILRIQQVVRGDSAAYFCASSPSGYGVTEAFFGQGTRLTVV.

This clone was counted a single time. The genes are TRBV10-1 and TRBJ1-3, with TRBD1 as a possible D gene (6 bases). Per germline, CDR1 WNHNN and CDR2 SYGVQD (reference sequence). Trimming cost V 9 bases and J 0 bases, with 12 bases left between them. This CDR3 spans 14 amino acids. The CDR3, as DNA: TGCGCCAGTCAGCCGGACAGCTCTGGAAACACCATATATTTT. Translation gives CASQPDSSGNTIYF.